This TCR beta chain was sequenced during a study of T cell repertoires in cytomegalovirus infection. Study-wide context: Recently identified HLA-C-restricted CMV epitopes were used, and well-studied HLA-B-restricted CMV epitopes were used as well. Matching HLA type and CMV infection were both indicated by public TCR beta signatures.

About this clonotype: Antigen specificity is unknown.

Study-wide points: Dominating the ex vivo response were HLA-C-restricted CMV-specific TCR beta clonotypes.

TCRdb called the reads again in MiXCR, with one record for every CDR3 protein. The sample includes approximately 910,000 distinct CDR3 sequences, roughly 30% of them seen just once. The sample was cultured CD8+ T cells from PBMCs, taken from culture after CMV antigen stimulation. The receptor's source is a human donor in good health (CMV status not recorded). Some clones in this sample may be carry-over from other donors' samples.

CDR3 loop: CASSLGWTDGYTF. The CDR3 bases are TGTGCCAGCAGCTTAGGGTGGACAGATGGCTACACCTTC. V gene TRBV11-2 combines with J gene TRBJ1-2, with D perhaps TRBD1 (6 bases). Trimming took off 1 base at V and 6 bases at J, with 9 bases between the two ends. The CDR3 spans 13 residues. From germline, CDR1 is SGHAT and CDR2 FQNNGV.